Below, 21 T cell receptor beta chains from the same sample are listed, as sequenced in a study of human T cells and chemical hapten exposure. The time point here: pre-sensitization, week 0. Treatment of the sample: therapeutic diphenylcyclopropenone sensitization with weekly scalp DPC. TCRdb re-called the RACE reads with MiXCR, one entry per CDR3 protein. The sample shows 300,000 to 400,000 distinct CDR3 sequences, roughly 4.6% of them seen only once. The source material was whole blood, sampled in connection with sensitization to the hapten diphenylcyclopropenone (DPC). These receptors were taken from a woman between 50 and 59 years old with alopecia areata. Some clones in this sample may be carry-over from other donors' samples.

The J gene is TRBJ1-1, the V gene TRBV3-1; the D gene is possibly TRBD1 (5 bases). CDR1 is LGHDT and CDR2 is YNNKEL in the germline V gene (reference sequence). CDR3 length: 13 amino acids. The ends were cut back, 4 bases at V and 3 bases at J, with 9 bases in the middle. Here the CDR3 DNA reads TGTGCCAGCAGCCGGGACGGGGACACTGAAGCTTTCTTT. It specifies CASSRDGDTEAFF.

This chain links TRBV11-2 with TRBJ2-5; tentatively, D is TRBD2 (6 bases). In germline, CDR1 is SGHAT, CDR2 FQNNGV. The CDR3 is 15 residues long. The V end lost 5 bases, the J end lost 0 bases, and 13 bases lay between the germline ends. The CDR3 DNA is TGTGCCAGCAGCCCGCTAGCGTCCAACCAAGAGACCCAGTACTTC. This gives the protein CASSPLASNQETQYF.

This clonotype was picked up many times. The J gene is TRBJ2-3, the V gene TRBV2, with 7 bases aligning to TRBD2. V was clipped by 4 bases and J by 0 bases; unmatched bases: 7. The CDR3 runs to 16 residues. Germline loops: CDR1 SNHLY, CDR2 FYNNEI. The DNA of the CDR3 is TGTGCCAGCAGTGGGGGAGCGGGGCCTAGCACAGATACGCAGTATTTT. This codes for CASSGGAGPSTDTQYF.

This clonotype showed up many times. This chain connects TRBV12-3 or TRBV12-4 to TRBJ2-7; 8 nucleotides line up with TRBD1. The CDR3 is 13 residues long. The V and J ends lost 6 bases and 2 bases, in that order; junction bases with no gene match: 3. CDR3 residues: CASSRDRTYEQYF. CDR3 nucleotides: TGTGCCAGCAGCCGGGACAGGACCTACGAGCAGTACTTC.

This clonotype was seen ten or more times. The chain carries TRBV3-1 and TRBJ2-2; D remains ambiguous. This CDR3 has 15 amino acids. The germline V gene encodes CDR1 LGHDT and CDR2 YNNKEL (reference sequence). V lost 1 base, J lost 1 base, and 7 bases lay in between. The CDR3 DNA reads as TGTGCCAGCAGCCAAGGGGCGGTGAACACCGGGGAGCTGTTTTTT. Amino acid sequence: CASSQGAVNTGELFF.

Many counts were recorded for this clonotype. The CDR3 sequence is CASLKDRGVNQPQHF. CDR3 DNA sequence: TGTGCCAGCTTGAAAGACAGGGGTGTCAATCAGCCCCAGCATTTT. This chain links TRBV6-6 with TRBJ1-5; 8 positions match TRBD1. The CDR3 is made up of 15 amino acids. Germline V gene sequence: CDR1 MNHNY, CDR2 SVGAGI (reference sequence). V trimming: 8 bases; J trimming: 3 bases; junction bases outside the gene matches: 9.

In its sample, this clonotype was seen a few times. The genes are TRBV13 and TRBJ2-6; D uncertain. V lost 2 bases, J lost 0 bases, and 14 bases lay in between. The germline V gene has CDR1 PRHDT and CDR2 FYEKMQ (reference sequence). This CDR3 spans 18 amino acids. The CDR3: CASSLSLHLLSGANVLTF. CDR3 DNA: TGTGCCAGCAGCTTATCCCTTCATCTACTCTCTGGGGCCAACGTCCTGACTTTC.

Ten or more counts support this clonotype. J is TRBJ2-4 and V is TRBV7-2; no reliable D call. CDR1 SGHTA and CDR2 FQGNSA come from the germline V gene. The CDR3 totals 17 residues. V was clipped by 2 bases and J by 0 bases, with 14 bases between them. The CDR3 DNA reads as TGTGCCAGCAGCTTAAGGCCGCCTAATCTAGCCAAAAACATTCAGTACTTC. Its protein product is CASSLRPPNLAKNIQYF.

The V call is TRBV5-6, the J call TRBJ1-3; D is uncertain. Per germline, CDR1 SGHDT and CDR2 YYEEEE. The CDR3 has 14 amino acids. V lost 4 bases, J lost 3 bases, and 11 bases lay in between. The CDR3 reads CASSLLTFGNTIYF. CDR3 nucleotide sequence: TGTGCCAGCAGCCTACTAACTTTTGGAAACACCATATATTTT.

This clonotype was seen repeatedly, ten times or more. This chain joins TRBV11-2 and TRBJ2-5, with TRBD1 as a possible D gene (5 bases). Germline V gene data show CDR1 as SGHAT and CDR2 as FQNNGV. Trimming pared 3 bases from V and 4 bases from J, leaving 24 bases between. CDR3 length: 18 amino acids. CDR3 DNA sequence: TGTGCCAGCAGCTTGTGGTTATCGGGCCAGGGATATGGAGAGACCCAGTACTTC. This encodes CASSLWLSGQGYGETQYF.

There are many counts of this clonotype. This chain links TRBV9 with TRBJ2-7; D not resolved. The germline CDR1 and CDR2 sequences are SGDLS and YYNGEE. V lost 4 bases and J 4 bases, leaving 9 bases between the germline ends. The length of the CDR3 is 12 residues. The CDR3 sequence: CASSTRDYEQYF. As DNA, the CDR3 is TGTGCCAGCAGCACTCGTGATTACGAGCAGTACTTC.

The rearrangement uses TRBV4-2 and TRBJ2-7; 8 nucleotides align to TRBD1. This CDR3 comprises 15 residues. V was pared by 5 bases and J by 4 bases, with 10 bases of the junction left unmatched. The germline V gene has CDR1 LGHNA and CDR2 YNFKEQ. The CDR3 DNA is TGTGCCAGCAGCGACGGGTACAGGGGGAAGTACGAGCAGTACTTC. Amino acids: CASSDGYRGKYEQYF.

This clonotype occurred a few times. CDR3 bases: TGTGCCAGCAGCTTAGGCGGGGGGACAGTCTCCTACGAGCAGTACTTC. This sequence encodes CASSLGGGTVSYEQYF. This chain connects TRBV11-2 to TRBJ2-7; a weak D match, TRBD2 (8 bases). V was shortened by 1 base and J by 0 bases, with 13 bases between the two germline ends. There are 16 residues in the CDR3. The V gene's germline CDR1 is SGHAT and CDR2 FQNNGV. The variable domain in full, with the rest retrieved from reference TRBV11-2 and TRBJ2-7, is EAGVAQSPRYKIIEKRQSVAFWCNPISGHATLYWYQQILGQGPKLLIQFQNNGVVDDSQLPKDRFSAERLKGVDSTLKIQPAKLEDSAVYLCASSLGGGTVSYEQYFGPGTRLTVT.

The rearrangement uses TRBV21-1 and TRBJ2-3; the table calls TRBD2, which could not be checked here. TRBV21-1 is a pseudogene segment. The CDR3 contains 18 residues. The CDR3 reads CASSKTGLQLHRSDTQYF. In DNA form, the CDR3 reads TGTGCCAGCAGCAAAACGGGACTCCAGCTCCACCGGTCGGATACGCAGTATTTT.

The V and J genes are TRBV12-3 or TRBV12-4 and TRBJ2-1; 12 bases line up with TRBD2. The CDR3 has 14 residues. The J segment lost 5 bases and the V segment lost 5 bases, leaving 1 base of the junction unmatched. The CDR3 DNA reads as TGTGCCAGCAGTCCTAGCGGGGGGGACAATGAGCAGTTCTTC. Protein product: CASSPSGGDNEQFF.

This clonotype was picked up many times. The chain has TRBV7-2 and TRBJ2-3; 8 bases are a match to TRBD2. The ends lost 4 bases at V and 0 bases at J; junction bases unmatched: 6. Germline assignment: CDR1 SGHTA and CDR2 FQGNSA. The CDR3 loop spans 16 amino acids. CDR3 coding DNA: TGTGCCAGCAGCTCCACACTAGCGGCTAGCACAGATACGCAGTATTTT. Amino acids: CASSSTLAASTDTQYF.

This clonotype was detected many times. The J gene is TRBJ1-5, the V gene TRBV7-2, with D unresolved. CDR1 and CDR2 (germline): SGHTA, FQGNSA. The V and J ends lost 5 bases and 4 bases respectively, with 6 bases between them. This CDR3 region has 12 residues. The CDR3 here is CASSQVNQPQHF. The CDR3 nucleotides are TGTGCCAGCAGCCAAGTAAATCAGCCCCAGCATTTT.

The sample holds many counts of this clonotype. The chain employs TRBV7-9 and TRBJ2-1, with 13 bases aligning to TRBD2. Trimming removed 4 bases from V and 7 bases from J; junction bases left unmatched: 7. The germline V gene has CDR1 SEHNR and CDR2 FQNEAQ (reference sequence). The CDR3 extends over 16 amino acids. Here the CDR3 DNA reads TGTGCCAGCAGCTCACGGACTAGCGGGAGAGGAAATGAGCAGTTCTTC. It translates to CASSSRTSGRGNEQFF.

There are many counts of this clonotype. This chain links TRBV9 with TRBJ2-3, with 9 bases matching TRBD2. The CDR3 spans 15 residues. J lost 2 bases, V lost 3 bases, and 4 bases had no gene match. CDR1 is SGDLS, CDR2 YYNGEE, per germline. The CDR3 DNA is TGTGCCAGCAGCGAGGGGACTAGCTACACAGATACGCAGTATTTT. Encoded protein: CASSEGTSYTDTQYF.

This clonotype was counted at least ten times. This chain links TRBV20-1 with TRBJ2-1; 14 bases agree with TRBD2. The CDR3 loop spans 16 amino acids. The ends lost 4 bases at V and 7 bases at J; junction bases unmatched: 9. The germline V gene has CDR1 DFQATT and CDR2 SNEGSKA (reference sequence). The CDR3 coding sequence is TGCAGTGCTATGGGGACTAGCGGGAGATACTTGAATGAGCAGTTCTTC. It codes for CSAMGTSGRYLNEQFF.

This clonotype appeared many times. The chain couples TRBV7-2 to TRBJ2-3; TRBD2 aligns across 13 bases. The CDR3 runs 18 residues. V was clipped by 4 bases and J by 3 bases; unmatched bases: 10. CDR1 is SGHTA, CDR2 FQGNSA, per germline. CDR3 sequence reads: CASSSGLAGVQGTDTQYF. As DNA, the CDR3 is TGTGCCAGCAGCTCCGGACTAGCGGGAGTCCAAGGGACAGATACGCAGTATTTT.